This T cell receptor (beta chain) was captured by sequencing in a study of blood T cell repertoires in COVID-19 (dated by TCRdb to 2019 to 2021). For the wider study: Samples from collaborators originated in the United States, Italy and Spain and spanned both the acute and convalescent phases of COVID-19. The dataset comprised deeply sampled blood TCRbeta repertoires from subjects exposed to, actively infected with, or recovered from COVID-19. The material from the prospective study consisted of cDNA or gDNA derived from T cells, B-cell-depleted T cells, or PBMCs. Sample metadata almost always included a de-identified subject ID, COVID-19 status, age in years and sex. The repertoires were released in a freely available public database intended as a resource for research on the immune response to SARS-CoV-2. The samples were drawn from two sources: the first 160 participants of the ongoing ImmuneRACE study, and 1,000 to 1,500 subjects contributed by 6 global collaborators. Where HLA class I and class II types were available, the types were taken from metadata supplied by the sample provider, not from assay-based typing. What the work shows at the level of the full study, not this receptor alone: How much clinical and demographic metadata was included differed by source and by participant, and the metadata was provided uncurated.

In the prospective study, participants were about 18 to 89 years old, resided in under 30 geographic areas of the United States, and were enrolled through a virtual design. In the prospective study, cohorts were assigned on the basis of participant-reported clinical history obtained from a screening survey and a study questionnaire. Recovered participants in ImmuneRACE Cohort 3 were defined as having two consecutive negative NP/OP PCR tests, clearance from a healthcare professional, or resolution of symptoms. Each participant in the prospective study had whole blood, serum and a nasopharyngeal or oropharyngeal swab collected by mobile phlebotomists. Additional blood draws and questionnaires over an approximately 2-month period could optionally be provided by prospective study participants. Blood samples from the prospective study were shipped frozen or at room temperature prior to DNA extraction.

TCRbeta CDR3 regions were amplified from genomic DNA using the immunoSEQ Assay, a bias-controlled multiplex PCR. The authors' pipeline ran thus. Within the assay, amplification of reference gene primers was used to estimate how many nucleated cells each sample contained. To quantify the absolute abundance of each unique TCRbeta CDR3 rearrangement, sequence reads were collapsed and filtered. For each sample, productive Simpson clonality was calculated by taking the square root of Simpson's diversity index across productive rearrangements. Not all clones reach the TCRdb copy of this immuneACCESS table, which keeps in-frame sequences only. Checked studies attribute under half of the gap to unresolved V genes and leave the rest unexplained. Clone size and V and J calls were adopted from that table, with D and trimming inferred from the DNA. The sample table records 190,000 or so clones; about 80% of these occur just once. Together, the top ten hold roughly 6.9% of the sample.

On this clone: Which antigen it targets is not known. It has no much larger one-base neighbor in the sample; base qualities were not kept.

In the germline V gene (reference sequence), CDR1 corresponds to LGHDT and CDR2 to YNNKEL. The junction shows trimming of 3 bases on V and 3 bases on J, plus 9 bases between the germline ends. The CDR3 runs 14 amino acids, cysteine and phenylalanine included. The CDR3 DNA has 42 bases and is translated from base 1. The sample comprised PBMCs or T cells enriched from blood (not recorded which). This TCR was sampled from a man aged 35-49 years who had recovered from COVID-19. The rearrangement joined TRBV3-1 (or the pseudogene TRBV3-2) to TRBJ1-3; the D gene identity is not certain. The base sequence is TGTGCCAGCAGCCAGGGGAGGGTTGGAAACACCATATATTTT. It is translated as CASSQGRVGNTIYF.